This is a list of T cell receptor beta chains from one sample in a study of patients and donors after allogeneic stem cell transplantation. TCRdb recomputed calls from the RT-PCR reads with MiXCR, one row per CDR3 protein. The repertoire holds about a million distinct CDR3 sequences, 15% to 20% seen once, with 6% in the top ten. The material sequenced was blood, either unsorted or a sorted T cell fraction (not recorded which). Receptors originate from a human donor who was either an allogeneic HSCT recipient or a stem cell or donor lymphocyte infusion donor (not recorded which). It is not recorded whose cells these are; they may come from a transplant donor. The CDR3 runs from the conserved cysteine through the conserved F or W. A D gene is named only where the DNA matches it firmly. Part of the rows lack a size; the others show once, few, many or a class for expanded clones.

CDR3 DNA	CDR3 protein	V gene	J gene	D gene	clone size
TGTGCCAGCAACCGGAATATGAACACTGAAGCTTTCTTT	CASNRNMNTEAFF	TRBV3-1	TRBJ1-1	-	-
TGTGCCAGCAGTTACGCGACTAGCGGGAGTTATGAGCAGTTCTTC	CASSYATSGSYEQFF	TRBV6-5	TRBJ2-1	TRBD2	-
TGTGCCAGCAGCCGCCGGACAGGGGGCCATTTTCAAGCTTTCTTT	CASSRRTGGHFQAFF	TRBV3-1	TRBJ1-1	TRBD1	-
TGTGCCAGTAGTAATATAGGCACTAGCGAGACCTACGAGCAGTACTTC	CASSNIGTSETYEQYF	TRBV19	TRBJ2-7	TRBD2	few
TGTGCCAGCAGCTTTGACAGGGCTTTTGGCTACACCTTC	CASSFDRAFGYTF	TRBV7-8	TRBJ1-2	TRBD1	-
TGTGCCATCAGTGAGTCGGGATTAGGCTCCAATTCACCCCTCCACTTT	CAISESGLGSNSPLHF	TRBV10-3	TRBJ1-6	-	-
TGTGCCAGCAGCTTAGTCCGGGGGGGGCCCGGGGAGCTGTTTTTT	CASSLVRGGPGELFF	TRBV7-2	TRBJ2-2	TRBD2	-
TGCAGTGCTAGAGGGAAATCTGAAGCTTTCTTT	CSARGKSEAFF	TRBV20-1	TRBJ1-1	-	-
TGCAGTGCTAGAGGGAGCTACGAGCAGTACTTC	CSARGSYEQYF	TRBV20-1	TRBJ2-7	-	many
TGTGCCACCAGCAGAGACTGGTTTGGAAACACCATATATTTT	CATSRDWFGNTIYF	TRBV15	TRBJ1-3	-	-
TGTGCCAGCAGCTTAGTCGGCGGTGCAGGGGGCGACTATGGCTACACCTTC	CASSLVGGAGGDYGYTF	TRBV7-2	TRBJ1-2	TRBD1	few
TGTGCCAGCAGCAAAGGCCGAGCGGGGGGCCTCAATGAGCAGTTCTTC	CASSKGRAGGLNEQFF	TRBV21-1	TRBJ2-1	-	-
TGTGCCAGCAGTTTGGGCAGGGGTAGCAATCAGCCCCAGCATTTT	CASSLGRGSNQPQHF	TRBV12-3/TRBV12-4	TRBJ1-5	-	many
TGTGCCAGCAGCCCTACCGGGACTCACTCCAGCGAGCACTACTTC	CASSPTGTHSSEHYF	TRBV7-9	TRBJ2-7	-	few
TGCGCCAGCAGCATCCGGGCCCAGGGGGGGAACACTGAAGCTTTCTTT	CASSIRAQGGNTEAFF	TRBV5-1	TRBJ1-1	TRBD1	few
TGCAGCGTTGTATCCCTCCGGGGCACCCTCCACTTT	CSVVSLRGTLHF	TRBV29-1	TRBJ1-6	-	-
TGTGCCTGGAGTGTACAGGGCAGGGGGGCTTTCTTT	CAWSVQGRGAFF	TRBV30	TRBJ1-1	TRBD1	-
TGCAGTGCTCCCAGGATCGGGGATACGCAGTATTTT	CSAPRIGDTQYF	TRBV20-1	TRBJ2-3	-	-
TGTGCCAGCAGTCACTCTTGGGGCAGGGGGCGTCGCACCGGGGAGCTGTTTTTT	CASSHSWGRGRRTGELFF	TRBV6-5	TRBJ2-2	TRBD1	-
TGTGCCACCAGTGATTTTGGAAGGTCCAATGAGCAGTTCTTC	CATSDFGRSNEQFF	TRBV24-1	TRBJ2-1	-	many
TGTGCCAGCAGTGACTTGTGGGGGGCCAATCAGCCCCAGCATTTT	CASSDLWGANQPQHF	TRBV6-4	TRBJ1-5	-	-
TGTGCCAGCAGTTTGCCTGCGGAGAACCCCTACAATGAGCAGTTCTTC	CASSLPAENPYNEQFF	TRBV12-3/TRBV12-4	TRBJ2-1	-	few
TGCAGTGCAACGGGACTAGCGGGAGGGGGTCTCCTCTACAATGAGCAGTTCTTC	CSATGLAGGGLLYNEQFF	TRBV20-1	TRBJ2-1	TRBD2	few
TGCAGTGCCCTCAGGGGGGCCGGGGAGCTGTTTTTT	CSALRGAGELFF	TRBV20-1	TRBJ2-2	-	many
TGTGCCAGCAGTTCGGACAGGGCCCGCTCTGGGGCCAACGTCCTGACTTTC	CASSSDRARSGANVLTF	TRBV12-3/TRBV12-4	TRBJ2-6	TRBD1	few
TGTGCCAGCAGCAAAGAGCTAGGGTGGGAGACCCAGTACTTC	CASSKELGWETQYF	TRBV11-2	TRBJ2-5	-	few
TGTGCCAGCAGGAGACACGAGCAGTACTTC	CASRRHEQYF	TRBV6-4	TRBJ2-7	-	-
TGTGCCAGCACCTCGGGACAGTCGAACACTGAAGCTTTCTTT	CASTSGQSNTEAFF	TRBV27	TRBJ1-1	TRBD1	few
TGTGCCAGCAGTTTAACAGGCCTCTCCTACAATGAGCAGTTCTTC	CASSLTGLSYNEQFF	TRBV5-1	TRBJ2-1	-	many
TGTGCCAGCAGTTTATATCCTGGGGGGGTTGGCTACACCTTC	CASSLYPGGVGYTF	TRBV27	TRBJ1-2	-	few
TGCGCCAGCAGCTTCACAGGATCTCCCACTGAAGCTTTCTTT	CASSFTGSPTEAFF	TRBV5-1	TRBJ1-1	-	-
TGCAGTTATGGAGGGACTAGCCCCCAAGAGACCCAGTACTTC	CSYGGTSPQETQYF	TRBV20-1	TRBJ2-5	TRBD2	few
TGTGCCAGCAGTTACAACAGGGCCTCCTACGAGCAGTACTTC	CASSYNRASYEQYF	TRBV6-2/TRBV6-3	TRBJ2-7	-	few
TGCAGTGCTACATCCTTACGGGAGAGGAGAAATGAGCAGTTCTTC	CSATSLRERRNEQFF	TRBV20-1	TRBJ2-1	-	-
TGTGCCAGTAGTATCCCGGGGGCTCCCCACGAGCAGTACTTC	CASSIPGAPHEQYF	TRBV19	TRBJ2-7	-	-
TGTGCCAGCGAGGTATGGGGTCCCACCGGGGAGCTGTTTTTT	CASEVWGPTGELFF	TRBV5-4	TRBJ2-2	-	-
TGTGCCAGCAGCCCCCTCCCAGGTGGATACGAGCAGTACTTC	CASSPLPGGYEQYF	TRBV7-9	TRBJ2-7	-	-
TGTGCCAGCAGCTTGGGGACAGGAAAGGCCAACGTCCTGACTTTC	CASSLGTGKANVLTF	TRBV5-6	TRBJ2-6	TRBD1	-
TGTGCCAGCAGTTTAAGGGTAGGGGGGACTCACTCTGGAAACACCATATATTTT	CASSLRVGGTHSGNTIYF	TRBV12-3/TRBV12-4	TRBJ1-3	-	few
TGCGCCAGCAGCCATCCCACAGGGTATCGGACTGAAGCTTTCTTT	CASSHPTGYRTEAFF	TRBV4-1	TRBJ1-1	-	few
TGTGCCAGCAGTTTAAGTGGACAGGGCGACTATGGCTACACCTTC	CASSLSGQGDYGYTF	TRBV5-6	TRBJ1-2	TRBD1	-
TGTGCCAGCAGCTCCCGACAAATCTTAAGAACAGGGGAAGACTATGGCTACACCTTC	CASSSRQILRTGEDYGYTF	TRBV11-1	TRBJ1-2	TRBD1	-
TGTGCCAGCAGTCTAGGTACAGGGGCCTTTCAAGAGACCCAGTACTTC	CASSLGTGAFQETQYF	TRBV12-3/TRBV12-4	TRBJ2-5	TRBD1	many
TGCAGTGCTCAACCCGGGACTAGCCGGTCCAATGAGCAGTTCTTC	CSAQPGTSRSNEQFF	TRBV20-1	TRBJ2-1	TRBD2	few
TGCAGCGTCAAACCCCAAAGGGGCAGAGTGAACACTGAAGCTTTCTTT	CSVKPQRGRVNTEAFF	TRBV29-1	TRBJ1-1	-	-
TGCGCCAGCAGCCTAGGGGGAAGAGACAGGGATGAGCAGTTCTTC	CASSLGGRDRDEQFF	TRBV5-1	TRBJ2-1	TRBD1	-
TGTGCCAGCAGTCTTTCCACAGGGGGCGCCTACAATGAGCAGTTCTTC	CASSLSTGGAYNEQFF	TRBV7-8	TRBJ2-1	TRBD1	-
TGTGCCAGCAGCCCCGCTTCCGGGACAGGGTTTATTCTGCAGTTCTTC	CASSPASGTGFILQFF	TRBV7-9	TRBJ2-1	TRBD1	-
TGTGCCAGCAGCTTATTGATAGCGGGGGGCCCCCGACACAATGAGCAGTTCTTC	CASSLLIAGGPRHNEQFF	TRBV7-8	TRBJ2-1	TRBD2	few
TGTGCCAGCAGTTTAGGGCGGCCTTCTAACTATGGCTACACCTTC	CASSLGRPSNYGYTF	TRBV12-3/TRBV12-4	TRBJ1-2	-	few
TGTGCCAGCAGTTACGAGGGTACGCAGTATTTT	CASSYEGTQYF	TRBV6-5	TRBJ2-3	-	-
TGTGCCAGCAGTTTATACCCACCCTACGAGCAGTACTTC	CASSLYPPYEQYF	TRBV12-3/TRBV12-4	TRBJ2-7	-	many
TGTGCCAGCAGCCCCCGTCCCCCTAGCACAGATACGCAGTATTTT	CASSPRPPSTDTQYF	TRBV7-2	TRBJ2-3	-	-
TGCAGTGCCTCCCAGGACAGGGGGAGGGAGACCCAGTACTTC	CSASQDRGRETQYF	TRBV20-1	TRBJ2-5	TRBD1	-
TGTGCCAGCAGGCTAAAAGCGGGGGGTGCCGGGGAGCTGTTTTTT	CASRLKAGGAGELFF	TRBV7-2	TRBJ2-2	TRBD2	-